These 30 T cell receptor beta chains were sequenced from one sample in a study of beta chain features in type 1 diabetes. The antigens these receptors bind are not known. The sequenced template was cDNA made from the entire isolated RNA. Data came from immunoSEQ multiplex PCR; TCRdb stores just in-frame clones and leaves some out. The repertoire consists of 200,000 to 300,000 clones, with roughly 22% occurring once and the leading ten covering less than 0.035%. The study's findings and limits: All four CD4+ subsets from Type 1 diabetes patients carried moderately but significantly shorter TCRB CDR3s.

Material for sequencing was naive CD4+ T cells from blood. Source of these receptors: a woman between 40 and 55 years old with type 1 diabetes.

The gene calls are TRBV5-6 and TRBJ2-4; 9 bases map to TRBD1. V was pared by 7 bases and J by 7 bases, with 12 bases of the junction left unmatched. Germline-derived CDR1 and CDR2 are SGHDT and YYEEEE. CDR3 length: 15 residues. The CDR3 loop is CASAGQGVFGNIQYF. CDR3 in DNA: TGTGCCAGCGCGGGACAGGGAGTTTTTGGGAACATTCAGTACTTC. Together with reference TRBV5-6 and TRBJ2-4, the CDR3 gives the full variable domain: DAGVTQSPTHLIKTRGQQVTLRCSPKSGHDTVSWYQQALGQGPQFIFQYYEEEERQRGNFPDRFSGHQFPNYSSELNVNALLLGDSALYLCASAGQGVFGNIQYFGAGTRLSVL.

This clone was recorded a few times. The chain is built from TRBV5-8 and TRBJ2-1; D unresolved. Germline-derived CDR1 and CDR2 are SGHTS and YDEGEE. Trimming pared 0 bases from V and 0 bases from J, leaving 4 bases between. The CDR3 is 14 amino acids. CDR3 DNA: TGTGCCAGCAGCTTGGTCGGCTCCTACAATGAGCAGTTCTTC. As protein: CASSLVGSYNEQFF.

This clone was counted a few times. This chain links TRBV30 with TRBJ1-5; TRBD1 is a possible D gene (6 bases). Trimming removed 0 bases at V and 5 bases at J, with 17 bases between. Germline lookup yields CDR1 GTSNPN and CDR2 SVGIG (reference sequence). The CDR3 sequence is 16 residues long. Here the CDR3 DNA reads TGTGCCTGGAGTGTACTAGGGGGAGCTGCGGATCAGCCCCAGCATTTT. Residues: CAWSVLGGAADQPQHF.

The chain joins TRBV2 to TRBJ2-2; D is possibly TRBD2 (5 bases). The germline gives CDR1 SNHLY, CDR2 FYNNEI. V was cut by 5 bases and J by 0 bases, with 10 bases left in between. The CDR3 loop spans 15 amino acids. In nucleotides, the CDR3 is TGTGCCAGCAGTAGGACGGGGTCGAACACCGGGGAGCTGTTTTTT. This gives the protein CASSRTGSNTGELFF.

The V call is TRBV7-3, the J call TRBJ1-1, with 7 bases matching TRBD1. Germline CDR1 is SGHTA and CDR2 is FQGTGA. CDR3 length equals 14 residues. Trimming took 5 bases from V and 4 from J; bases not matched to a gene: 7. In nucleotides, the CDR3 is TGTGCCAGCAGCACCTCAGGGGGAATCACTGAAGCTTTCTTT. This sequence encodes CASSTSGGITEAFF. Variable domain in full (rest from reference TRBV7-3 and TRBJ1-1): GAGVSQTPSNKVTEKGKYVELRCDPISGHTALYWYRQSLGQGPEFLIYFQGTGAADDSGLPNDRFFAVRPEGSVSTLKIQRTERGDSAVYLCASSTSGGITEAFFGQGTRLTVV.

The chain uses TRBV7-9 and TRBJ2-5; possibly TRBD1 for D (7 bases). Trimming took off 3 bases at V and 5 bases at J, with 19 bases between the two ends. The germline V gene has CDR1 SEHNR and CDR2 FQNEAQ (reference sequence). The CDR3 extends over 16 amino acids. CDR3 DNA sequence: TGTGCCAGCAGCTTGGAGTCCAGGGGGGCGTGGGAGACCCAGTACTTC. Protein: CASSLESRGAWETQYF.

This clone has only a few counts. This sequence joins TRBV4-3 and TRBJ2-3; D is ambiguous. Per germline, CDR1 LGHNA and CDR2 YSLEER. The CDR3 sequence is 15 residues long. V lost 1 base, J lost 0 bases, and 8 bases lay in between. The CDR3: CASSQGQTSTDTQYF. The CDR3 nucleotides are TGCGCCAGCAGCCAAGGCCAGACTAGCACAGATACGCAGTATTTT.

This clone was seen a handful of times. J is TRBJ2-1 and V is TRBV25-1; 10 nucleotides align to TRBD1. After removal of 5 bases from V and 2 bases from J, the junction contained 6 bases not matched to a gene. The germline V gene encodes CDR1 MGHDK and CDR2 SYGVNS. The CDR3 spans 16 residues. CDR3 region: CASSSGQGRAYNEQFF. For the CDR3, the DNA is TGTGCCAGCAGTTCGGGACAGGGGAGAGCCTACAATGAGCAGTTCTTC.

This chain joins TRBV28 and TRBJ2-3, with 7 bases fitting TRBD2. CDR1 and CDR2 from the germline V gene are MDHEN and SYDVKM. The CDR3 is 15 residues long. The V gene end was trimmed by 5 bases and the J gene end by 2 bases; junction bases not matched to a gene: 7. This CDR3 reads CASSTPAGLTDTQYF. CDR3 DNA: TGTGCCAGCAGTACACCAGCGGGGCTCACAGATACGCAGTATTTT.

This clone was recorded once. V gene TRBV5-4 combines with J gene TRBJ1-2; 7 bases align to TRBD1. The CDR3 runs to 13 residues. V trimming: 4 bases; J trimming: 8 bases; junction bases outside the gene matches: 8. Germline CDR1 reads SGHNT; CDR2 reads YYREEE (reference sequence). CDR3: CASSPDRVEGYTF. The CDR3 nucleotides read TGTGCCAGCAGCCCCGACAGGGTGGAAGGCTACACCTTC.

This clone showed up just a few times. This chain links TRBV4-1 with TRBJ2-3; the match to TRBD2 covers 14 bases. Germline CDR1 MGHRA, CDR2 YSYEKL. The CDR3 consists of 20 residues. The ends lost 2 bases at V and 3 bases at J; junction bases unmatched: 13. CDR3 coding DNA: TGCGCCAGCAGCCAACCCGGACTAGCGGGAGGCAAGGAGTGGACAGATACGCAGTATTTT. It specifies CASSQPGLAGGKEWTDTQYF.

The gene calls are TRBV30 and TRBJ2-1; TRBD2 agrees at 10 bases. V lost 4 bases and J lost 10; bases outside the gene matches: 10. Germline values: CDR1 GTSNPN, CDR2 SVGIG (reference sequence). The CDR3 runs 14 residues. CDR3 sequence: CAWNAGLAAGEQFF. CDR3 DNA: TGTGCCTGGAACGCTGGACTAGCGGCCGGGGAGCAGTTCTTC. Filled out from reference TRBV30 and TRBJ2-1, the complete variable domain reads SQTIHQWPATLVQPVGSPLSLECTVEGTSNPNLYWYRQAAGRGLQLLFYSVGIGQISSEVPQNLSASRPQDRQFILSSKKLLLSDSGFYLCAWNAGLAAGEQFFGPGTRLTVL.

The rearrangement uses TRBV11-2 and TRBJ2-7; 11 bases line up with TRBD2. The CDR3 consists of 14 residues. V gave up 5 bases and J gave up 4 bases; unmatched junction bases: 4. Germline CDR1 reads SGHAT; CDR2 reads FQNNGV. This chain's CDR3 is CASSTRLAGYEQYF. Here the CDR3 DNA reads TGTGCCAGCAGCACCCGACTAGCGGGATACGAGCAGTACTTC. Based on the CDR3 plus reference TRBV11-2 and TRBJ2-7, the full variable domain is EAGVAQSPRYKIIEKRQSVAFWCNPISGHATLYWYQQILGQGPKLLIQFQNNGVVDDSQLPKDRFSAERLKGVDSTLKIQPAKLEDSAVYLCASSTRLAGYEQYFGPGTRLTVT.

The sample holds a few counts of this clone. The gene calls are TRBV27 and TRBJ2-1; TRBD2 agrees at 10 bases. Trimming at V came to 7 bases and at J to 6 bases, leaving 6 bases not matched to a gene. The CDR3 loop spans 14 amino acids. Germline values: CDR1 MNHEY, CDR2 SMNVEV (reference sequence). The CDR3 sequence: CASNLAGVGNEQFF. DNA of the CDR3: TGTGCCAGCAACCTAGCGGGAGTGGGCAATGAGCAGTTCTTC.

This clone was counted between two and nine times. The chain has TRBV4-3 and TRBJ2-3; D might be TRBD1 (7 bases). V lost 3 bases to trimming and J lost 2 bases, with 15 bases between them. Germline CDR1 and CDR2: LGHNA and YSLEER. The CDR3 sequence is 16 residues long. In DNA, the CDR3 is TGCGCCAGCAGCCAGGAGACAGGGAGGAACACAGATACGCAGTATTTT. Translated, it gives CASSQETGRNTDTQYF.

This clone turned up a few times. CDR3 loop: CASSLQGSQNTEAFF. The CDR3 DNA reads as TGTGCCAGCTCCCTCCAGGGCTCCCAGAACACTGAAGCTTTCTTT. This rearrangement joins TRBV18 to TRBJ1-1; D may be TRBD1 (5 bases). Between the trimmed V and J ends, which lost 6 bases and 1 base, there was a span of 15 bases. Germline V lookup: CDR1 KGHSH, CDR2 LQKENI. The length of the CDR3 is 15 residues.

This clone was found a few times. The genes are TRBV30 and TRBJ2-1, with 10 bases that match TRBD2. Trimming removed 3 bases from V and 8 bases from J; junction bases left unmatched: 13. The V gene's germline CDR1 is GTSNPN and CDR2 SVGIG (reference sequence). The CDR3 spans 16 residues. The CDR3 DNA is TGTGCCTGGAGGGATCGGACTAGCGGTGGTGGGGATGAGCAGTTCTTC. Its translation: CAWRDRTSGGGDEQFF.

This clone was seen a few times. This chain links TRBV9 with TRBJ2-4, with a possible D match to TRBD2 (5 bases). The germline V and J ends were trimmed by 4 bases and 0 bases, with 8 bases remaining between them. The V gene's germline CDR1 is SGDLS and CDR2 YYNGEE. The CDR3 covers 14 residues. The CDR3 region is CASSQSGAKNIQYF. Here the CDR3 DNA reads TGTGCCAGCAGCCAGAGCGGAGCCAAAAACATTCAGTACTTC.

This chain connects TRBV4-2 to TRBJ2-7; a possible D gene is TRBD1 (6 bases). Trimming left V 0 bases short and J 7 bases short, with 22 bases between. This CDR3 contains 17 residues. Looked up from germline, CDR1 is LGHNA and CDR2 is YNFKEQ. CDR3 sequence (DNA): TGTGCCAGCAGCCAAGATTTCAGCGGCAGGGGCTTGAATGAGCAGTACTTC. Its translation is CASSQDFSGRGLNEQYF.

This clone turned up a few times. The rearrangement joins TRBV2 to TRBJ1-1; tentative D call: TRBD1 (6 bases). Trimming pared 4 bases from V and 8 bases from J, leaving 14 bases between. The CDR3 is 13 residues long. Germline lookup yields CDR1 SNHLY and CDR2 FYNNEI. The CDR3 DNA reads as TGTGCCAGCAGTGCATCCGGGACACTAGAAGCTTTCTTT. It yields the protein CASSASGTLEAFF.

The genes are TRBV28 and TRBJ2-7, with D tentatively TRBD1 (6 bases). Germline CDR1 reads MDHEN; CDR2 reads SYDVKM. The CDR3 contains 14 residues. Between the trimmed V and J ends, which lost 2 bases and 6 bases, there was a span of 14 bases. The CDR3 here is CASSLGQGPVEQYF. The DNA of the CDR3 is TGTGCCAGCAGTTTAGGTCAGGGGCCGGTCGAGCAGTACTTC.

The CDR3 here is CASTKGETQYF. CDR3 coding DNA: TGTGCCAGCACGAAGGGGGAGACCCAGTACTTC. The gene calls are TRBV2 and TRBJ2-5; a weak D match, TRBD1 (5 bases). Germline assignment: CDR1 SNHLY and CDR2 FYNNEI. This CDR3 contains 11 residues. The V end lost 7 bases, the J end lost 5 bases, and 8 bases lay between the germline ends.

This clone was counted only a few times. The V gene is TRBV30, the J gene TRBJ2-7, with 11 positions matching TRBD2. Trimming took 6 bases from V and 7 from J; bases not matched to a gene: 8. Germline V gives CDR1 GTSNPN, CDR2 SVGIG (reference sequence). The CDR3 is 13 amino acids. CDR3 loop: CACRPGTSGEQYF. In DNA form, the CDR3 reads TGTGCCTGCCGGCCCGGGACTAGCGGAGAGCAGTACTTC.

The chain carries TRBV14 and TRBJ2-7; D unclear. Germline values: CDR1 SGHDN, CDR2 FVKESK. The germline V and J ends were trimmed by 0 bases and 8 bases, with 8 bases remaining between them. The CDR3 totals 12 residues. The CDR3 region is CASSQDERKQYF. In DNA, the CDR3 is TGTGCCAGCAGCCAAGACGAGCGCAAGCAGTACTTC.

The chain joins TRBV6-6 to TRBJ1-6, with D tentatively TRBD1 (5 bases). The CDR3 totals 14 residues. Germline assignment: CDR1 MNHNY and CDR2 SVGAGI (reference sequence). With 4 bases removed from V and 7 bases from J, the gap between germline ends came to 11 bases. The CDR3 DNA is TGTGCCAGCAGTTCAGGGATTGGGAATTCACCCCTCCACTTT. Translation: CASSSGIGNSPLHF.

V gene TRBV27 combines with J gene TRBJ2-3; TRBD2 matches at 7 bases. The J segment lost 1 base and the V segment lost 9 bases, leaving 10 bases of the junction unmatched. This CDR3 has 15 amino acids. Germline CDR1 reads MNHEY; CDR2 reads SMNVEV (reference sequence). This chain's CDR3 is CARLQAGERTDTQYF. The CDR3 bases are TGTGCCAGACTTCAGGCGGGGGAACGCACAGATACGCAGTATTTT.

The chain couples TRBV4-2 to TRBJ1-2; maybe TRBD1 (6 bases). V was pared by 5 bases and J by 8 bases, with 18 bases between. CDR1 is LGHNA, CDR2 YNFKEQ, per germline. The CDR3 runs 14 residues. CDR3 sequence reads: CASSSHAGVGGYTF. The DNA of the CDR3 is TGTGCCAGCAGCTCGCACGCAGGGGTCGGAGGCTACACCTTC.

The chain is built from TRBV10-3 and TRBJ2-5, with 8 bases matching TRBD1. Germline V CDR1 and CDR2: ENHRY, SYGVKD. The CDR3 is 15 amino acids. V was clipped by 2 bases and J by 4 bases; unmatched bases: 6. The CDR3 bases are TGTGCCATCAGTGAGAGGACAGGGAGTGTAGAGACCCAGTACTTC. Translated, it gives CAISERTGSVETQYF.

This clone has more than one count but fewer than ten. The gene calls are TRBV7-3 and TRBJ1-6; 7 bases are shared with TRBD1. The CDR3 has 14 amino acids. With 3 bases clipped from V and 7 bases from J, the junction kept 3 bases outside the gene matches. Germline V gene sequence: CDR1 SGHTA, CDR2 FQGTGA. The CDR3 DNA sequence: TGTGCCAGCAGCTTCGGGACAGCGAATTCACCCCTCCACTTT. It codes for CASSFGTANSPLHF.

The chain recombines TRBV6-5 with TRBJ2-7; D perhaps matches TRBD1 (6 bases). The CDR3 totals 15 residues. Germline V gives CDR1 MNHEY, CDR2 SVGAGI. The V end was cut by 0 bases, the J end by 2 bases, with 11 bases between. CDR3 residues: CASSYSTGAPYEQYF. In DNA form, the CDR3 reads TGTGCCAGCAGTTACTCGACAGGAGCGCCCTACGAGCAGTACTTC.